These T cell receptor beta chains were read from a single sample in a study of blood T cells in healthy people across ages. TCRdb analysed the 5' RACE reads with MiXCR anew, one entry per CDR3 protein. This sample has 980,000 or so distinct CDR3 sequences; 40% to 60% occur once, and the top ten carry roughly an eighth. Sequences were obtained from blood. Receptor source: a man aged 30 to 45 in good health. Both conserved end residues are part of each CDR3. A D gene is named only where the DNA matches it firmly. Not all rows give a size; the values are once, few, many and, for expanded clones, a class.

clone_size d_call j_call v_call cdr3_nt cdr3_aa
many . TRBJ1-5 TRBV20-1 TGCAGTGCTAGAGACTTTCTCGATCAGCCCCAGCATTTT CSARDFLDQPQHF
. . TRBJ2-5 TRBV20-1 TGCAGTGCCCCCGGGGGAGGGGGCAGTTTGGAGCAGTACTTC CSAPGGGGSLEQYF
many . TRBJ1-2 TRBV4-1 TGCGCCAGCAGCCCCACTACCGGGACAATCGCTAACTATGGCTACACCTTC CASSPTTGTIANYGYTF
. . TRBJ2-3 TRBV29-1 TGCAGCGTTGTAGGCGCGAAATGGGGCACAGATACGCAGTATTTT CSVVGAKWGTDTQYF
. . TRBJ1-2 TRBV10-3 TGTGCCATCAGTGAGTCGGGCACAGACCCCCGTACTAACTATGGCTACACCTTC CAISESGTDPRTNYGYTF
. . TRBJ2-7 TRBV20-1 TGCAGTGCCCCAGGACCGACTTCCTGCGAGCAGTACTTC CSAPGPTSCEQYF
. . TRBJ2-5 TRBV3-1 TGTGCCAGCAGTCCTTGGGGTCACGAGGGCAGCGAGACCCAGTACTTC CASSPWGHEGSETQYF
few . TRBJ2-7 TRBV4-3 TGCGCCAGCAGCCAAGATGTTGGTTGGGAGCAGTACTTC CASSQDVGWEQYF
. . TRBJ1-6 TRBV4-3 TGCGCCAGCAGCCAAGGGGCCTCACCCCTCCACTTT CASSQGASPLHF
. TRBD2 TRBJ2-1 TRBV5-4 TGTGCCAGCAACTTGGAGGGTAGCGGGGTCTACAATGAGCAGTTCTTC CASNLEGSGVYNEQFF
. TRBD1 TRBJ1-2 TRBV7-2 TGTGCCAGCAGCCCCGGACTCCCGAGACAAAGGACAGGGGAGAGGGGCTACACCTTC CASSPGLPRQRTGERGYTF
. . TRBJ1-2 TRBV7-9 TGTGCCAGCAGCGCAGCACAGGGAAGAGGCTACACCTTC CASSAAQGRGYTF
few . TRBJ2-7 TRBV2 TGTGCCAGCAGTATTGCACCGGGCCAGTCCTACGAGCAGTACTTC CASSIAPGQSYEQYF
. . TRBJ2-5 TRBV6-2/TRBV6-3 TGTGCCAGCAGGACTAGTCACCAAGAGACCCAGTACTTC CASRTSHQETQYF
. TRBD2 TRBJ2-5 TRBV11-1 TGTGCCAGCAGCCCCGGAGGGCTAGCGGGGGATGAGCAGTACTTC CASSPGGLAGDEQYF
few TRBD2 TRBJ2-1 TRBV7-2 TGTGCCAGCAGCTTAGGCCTAGCGGGGAGGAATGAGCAGTTCTTC CASSLGLAGRNEQFF
. TRBD2 TRBJ2-5 TRBV20-1 TGCAGTGCTAGATTAGCGGGGTTGAATGAGGAGACCCAGTACTTC CSARLAGLNEETQYF
. TRBD1 TRBJ1-1 TRBV15 TGTGCCACCAGCAGAGAGGACAGGGTTTTGGCTTTCTTT CATSREDRVLAFF
many TRBD2 TRBJ2-1 TRBV4-1 TGCGCCAGCAGTCCGGGACTAGCGGTGAGCTCCTACAATGAGCAGTTCTTC CASSPGLAVSSYNEQFF
once . TRBJ2-1 TRBV29-1 TGCAGCGTCGCTAGACGGGGGAGCTCCTACAATGAGCAGTTCTTC CSVARRGSSYNEQFF
few . TRBJ2-7 TRBV20-1 TGCAGTGCTAGAGATCCCGGAGGGTCTACCTACGAGCAGTACTTC CSARDPGGSTYEQYF
. . TRBJ2-7 TRBV20-1 TGCAGTGCTAGGTCAACCAGCGGAGGACCTGGCGAGCAGTACTTC CSARSTSGGPGEQYF
. TRBD1 TRBJ1-1 TRBV4-1 TGCGCCAGCAGCCGAATAGCCGGGACAGGGGGCCACACTGAAGCTTTCTTT CASSRIAGTGGHTEAFF
few TRBD2 TRBJ2-1 TRBV6-5 TGTGCCAGCAGATTAGCGGGTGAGCAGTTCTTC CASRLAGEQFF
. TRBD1 TRBJ2-3 TRBV4-1 TGCGCCAGCAGCCAAGATAGAGGGACAGGGGTCGGCACAGATACGCAGTATTTT CASSQDRGTGVGTDTQYF
. TRBD2 TRBJ2-1 TRBV3-1 TGTGCCAGCAGCCATGTAAGGGCGACTAGCGGGGGGGCTGGTGAGCAGTTCTTC CASSHVRATSGGAGEQFF
. TRBD2 TRBJ2-5 TRBV20-1 TGCGGTGCTCTGGACGCGGGGGTGACCACACAAGAGACCCAGTACTTC CGALDAGVTTQETQYF
. TRBD2 TRBJ2-1 TRBV6-2/TRBV6-3 TGTGCCAGCAGTTCCTGGGCTAGCGGGGGTTACAATGAGCAGTTCTTC CASSSWASGGYNEQFF
few . TRBJ2-3 TRBV11-3 TGTGCCAGCAGCTCCCGGGACCCTAGCACAGATACGCAGTATTTT CASSSRDPSTDTQYF
. . TRBJ1-2 TRBV7-2 TGTGCCAGCAGCCCCAGGGTGCCTAACTATGGCTACACCTTC CASSPRVPNYGYTF
. TRBD1 TRBJ1-5 TRBV3-1 TGTGCCAGCAGCGCAAGGGGGACAGGGGGACAGCCCCAGCATTTT CASSARGTGGQPQHF
. TRBD2 TRBJ2-1 TRBV11-2 TGTGCCAGCAGCTTCCTAGCGGGGTGGAATGAGCAGTTCTTC CASSFLAGWNEQFF
few . TRBJ2-4 TRBV3-1 TGTGCCAGCAGCCAAGGAGGGACAAACATTCAGTACTTC CASSQGGTNIQYF
. . TRBJ2-1 TRBV9 TGTGCCAGCAGCGTAGGAGGACGGAACAATGAGCAGTTCTTC CASSVGGRNNEQFF
. . TRBJ2-7 TRBV7-2 TGTGCCAGCAGCGTAATACTAGAGGGGTACGAGCAGTACTTC CASSVILEGYEQYF
. TRBD1 TRBJ1-4 TRBV12-3/TRBV12-4 TGTGCCGCCGGACAGGGAGAAAAACTGTTTTTT CAAGQGEKLFF
many . TRBJ2-3 TRBV5-1 TGCGCCAGCAGTCTTGGGATAAACGGAGGGGTCGACACAGATACGCAGTATTTT CASSLGINGGVDTDTQYF
few . TRBJ2-1 TRBV4-1 TGCGCCAGCAGCCTACGACCTCCCCCCTCGGACAGTCCTTACAATGAGCAGTTCTTC CASSLRPPPSDSPYNEQFF
. TRBD1 TRBJ1-2 TRBV7-3 TGTGCCAGCAGCGTAAGGGACAGGGGCCTGAGCTACACCTTC CASSVRDRGLSYTF
many . TRBJ2-1 TRBV4-1 TGTGCCAGCAGCCAAGTCGGTAGCTCCTACAATGAGCAGTTCTTC CASSQVGSSYNEQFF
. . TRBJ2-1 TRBV29-1 TGCAGCGTGGTACGACGGGGGTTTAATGAGCAGTTCTTC CSVVRRGFNEQFF
once TRBD2 TRBJ2-3 TRBV20-1 TGCAGTGCTAGAGATAGTTCAGCGGGGGGGCCAGATACGCAGTATTTT CSARDSSAGGPDTQYF
. TRBD1 TRBJ2-1 TRBV29-1 TGCAGCGTTGGGACAGGGGGATACTACAATGAGCAGTTCTTC CSVGTGGYYNEQFF
. TRBD2 TRBJ2-3 TRBV6-1 TGTGCCAGCAGCCCCGGACTAGCGGGGTATAGCACAGATACGCAGTATTTT CASSPGLAGYSTDTQYF
. TRBD2 TRBJ2-7 TRBV28 TGTGCCAGCAGTCGAGGACTAGCGAGCTCCTACGAGCAGTACTTC CASSRGLASSYEQYF
. TRBD1 TRBJ2-7 TRBV11-2 TGTGCCAGCAGCCGACAGGGGGCCAACTACGAGCAGTACTTC CASSRQGANYEQYF